This T cell receptor (beta chain) was sequenced during a study of blood T cell repertoires in COVID-19. Libraries were prepared by immunoSEQ multiplex PCR; TCRdb keeps only in-frame clonotypes and omits some of them. The data hold some 150,000 clones, with 86% observed a single time. This clone has a handful of counts. From germline, CDR1 is SGHTA and CDR2 FQGTGA. The CDR3 length is 15 residues. The trim removed 4 bases at V and 8 bases at J, leaving 5 bases unmatched. The receptor was isolated from an older woman with COVID-19, enrolled during active disease. The V gene is TRBV7-3, the J gene TRBJ1-6; 10 bases are a match to TRBD1. The sample comprised peripheral blood. The chain's CDR3 is CASSSLDRGHSPLHF. In DNA form, the CDR3 reads TGTGCCAGCAGCTCCCTAGACAGGGGGCATTCACCCCTCCACTTT.